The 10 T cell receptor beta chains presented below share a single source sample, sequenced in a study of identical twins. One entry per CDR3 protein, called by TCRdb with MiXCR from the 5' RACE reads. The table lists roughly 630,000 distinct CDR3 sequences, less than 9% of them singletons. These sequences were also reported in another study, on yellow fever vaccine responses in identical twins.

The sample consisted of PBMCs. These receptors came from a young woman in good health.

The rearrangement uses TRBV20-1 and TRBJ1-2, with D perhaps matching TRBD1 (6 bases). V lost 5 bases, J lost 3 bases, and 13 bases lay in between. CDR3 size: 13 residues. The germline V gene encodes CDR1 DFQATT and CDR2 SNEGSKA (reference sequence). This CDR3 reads CSAEPGHHYGYTF. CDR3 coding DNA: TGCAGTGCTGAACCGGGACATCACTATGGCTACACCTTC.

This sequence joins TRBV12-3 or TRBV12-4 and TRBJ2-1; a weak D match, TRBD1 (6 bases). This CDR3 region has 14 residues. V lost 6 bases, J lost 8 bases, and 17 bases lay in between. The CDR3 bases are TGTGCCAGCAGCCCGGGACACTGGATCCATGAGCAGTTCTTC. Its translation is CASSPGHWIHEQFF.

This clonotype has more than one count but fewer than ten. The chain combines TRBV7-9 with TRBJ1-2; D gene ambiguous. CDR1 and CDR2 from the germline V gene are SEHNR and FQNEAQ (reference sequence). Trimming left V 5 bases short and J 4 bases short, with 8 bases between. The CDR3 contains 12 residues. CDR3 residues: CASSKDGYGYTF. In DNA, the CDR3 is TGTGCCAGCAGCAAAGATGGCTATGGCTACACCTTC.

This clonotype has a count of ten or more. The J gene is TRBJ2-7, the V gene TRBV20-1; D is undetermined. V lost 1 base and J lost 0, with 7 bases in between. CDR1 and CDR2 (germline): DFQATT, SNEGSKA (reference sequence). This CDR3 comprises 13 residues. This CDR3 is CSARGRYSYEQYF. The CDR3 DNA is TGCAGTGCTAGAGGTCGATACTCCTACGAGCAGTACTTC.

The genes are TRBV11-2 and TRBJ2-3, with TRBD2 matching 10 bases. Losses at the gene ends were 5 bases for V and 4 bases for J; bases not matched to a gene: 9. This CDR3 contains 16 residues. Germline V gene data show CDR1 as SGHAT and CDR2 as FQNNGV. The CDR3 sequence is CASSLSGGATSDTQYF. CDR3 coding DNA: TGTGCCAGCAGCCTAAGCGGGGGGGCCACGTCAGATACGCAGTATTTT.

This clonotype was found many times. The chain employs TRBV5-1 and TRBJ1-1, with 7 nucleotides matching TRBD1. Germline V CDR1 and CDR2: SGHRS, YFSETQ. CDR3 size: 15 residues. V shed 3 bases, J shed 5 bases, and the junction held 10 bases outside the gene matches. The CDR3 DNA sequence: TGCGCCAGCAGCTCCAAGACAGGGAGGGATACTGAAGCTTTCTTT. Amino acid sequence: CASSSKTGRDTEAFF.

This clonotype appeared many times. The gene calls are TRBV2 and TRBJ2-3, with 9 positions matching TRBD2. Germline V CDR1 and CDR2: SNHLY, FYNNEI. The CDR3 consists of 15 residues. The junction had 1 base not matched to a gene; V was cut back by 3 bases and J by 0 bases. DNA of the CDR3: TGTGCCAGCAGTGAGACTAGCGGTAGCACAGATACGCAGTATTTT. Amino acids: CASSETSGSTDTQYF.

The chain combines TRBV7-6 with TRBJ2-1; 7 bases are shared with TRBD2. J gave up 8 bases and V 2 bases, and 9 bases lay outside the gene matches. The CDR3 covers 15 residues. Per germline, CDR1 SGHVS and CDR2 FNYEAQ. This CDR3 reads CASSLTAGALYEQFF. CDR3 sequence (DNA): TGTGCCAGCAGCTTAACCGCGGGAGCTTTATATGAGCAGTTCTTC.

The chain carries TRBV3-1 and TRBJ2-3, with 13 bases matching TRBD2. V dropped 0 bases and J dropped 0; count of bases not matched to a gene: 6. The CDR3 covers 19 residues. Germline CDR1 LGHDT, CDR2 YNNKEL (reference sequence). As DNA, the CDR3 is TGTGCCAGCAGCCAAGATGGACTAGCGGGAGCCAAAAGCACAGATACGCAGTATTTT. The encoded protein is CASSQDGLAGAKSTDTQYF.

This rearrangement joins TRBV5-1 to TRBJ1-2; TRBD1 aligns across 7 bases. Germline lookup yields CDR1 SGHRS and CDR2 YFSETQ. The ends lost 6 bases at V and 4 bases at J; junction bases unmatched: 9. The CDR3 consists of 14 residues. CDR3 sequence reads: CASTPSGDSYGYTF. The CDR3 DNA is TGCGCCAGCACCCCCTCGGGGGACAGCTATGGCTACACCTTC.